A selection of T cell receptor beta chains follows, all from one sample in a study of CD8+ T cells in alopecia areata. The protocol was immunoSEQ multiplex PCR, while the TCRdb copy is restricted to in-frame clones and leaves out a portion. The data hold around 150,000 clones, with 65% observed a single time. The material sequenced was CD4+ T cells sorted from blood, taken at week 4, from a patient treated with tofacitinib. These receptors were collected from a human donor with alopecia areata. Both conserved end residues are part of each CDR3. D genes are given only for firm matches. Rows give clone size only sometimes, using once, few, many, or a class for an expanded clone.

clone_size j_call v_call d_call cdr3_aa cdr3_nt
. TRBJ1-1 TRBV5-6 . CASSLNSFGTEAFF TGTGCCAGCAGCTTGAACAGTTTCGGCACTGAAGCTTTCTTT
. TRBJ1-4 TRBV25-1 TRBD1 CASSEWDSEKLFF TGTGCCAGCAGTGAATGGGACAGTGAAAAACTGTTTTTT
. TRBJ1-2 TRBV9 . CASSGPSYTF TGTGCCAGCAGCGGCCCAAGCTACACCTTC
. TRBJ2-3 TRBV7-2 TRBD2 CASSLRLAGGPRKDTQYF TGTGCCAGCAGCCTGCGACTAGCGGGGGGCCCCAGGAAGGATACGCAGTATTTT
. TRBJ1-1 TRBV30 TRBD1 CACTGQMNTEAFF TGTGCCTGCACGGGACAGATGAACACTGAAGCTTTCTTT
. TRBJ2-5 TRBV29-1 . CSVERDGGETQYF TGCAGCGTTGAAAGGGATGGGGGAGAGACCCAGTACTTC
. TRBJ1-6 TRBV30 . CAWAQGAYNSPLHF TGTGCCTGGGCACAGGGAGCCTATAATTCACCCCTCCACTTT
. TRBJ1-2 TRBV7-2 TRBD1 CASSLKTGSNHGYTF TGTGCCAGCAGCTTAAAGACAGGGAGTAACCATGGCTACACCTTC
. TRBJ2-6 TRBV18 . CASSPRQLLGANVLTF TGTGCCAGCTCACCTCGACAGCTCCTTGGGGCCAACGTCCTGACTTTC
. TRBJ1-1 TRBV4-2 . CASSQEGASLRTEAFF TGTGCCAGCAGCCAAGAAGGGGCCAGTTTGCGCACTGAAGCTTTCTTT
. TRBJ1-2 TRBV18 TRBD1 CASSPGQGPLVWYTF TGTGCCAGCTCACCCGGACAGGGCCCCCTGGTGTGGTACACCTTC
. TRBJ2-5 TRBV28 . CASSSGGQVGETQYF TGTGCCAGCAGTTCGGGAGGACAGGTGGGAGAGACCCAGTACTTC
. TRBJ2-3 TRBV29-1 TRBD1 CSVRTGPTDTQYF TGCAGCGTCCGGACAGGGCCCACAGATACGCAGTATTTT
once TRBJ2-6 TRBV5-1 TRBD1 CASSWARDRITGANVLTF TGCGCCAGCAGCTGGGCCCGGGACAGGATCACTGGGGCCAACGTCCTGACTTTC
. TRBJ2-1 TRBV7-2 TRBD2 CASSRISGADEQFF TGTGCCAGCAGCCGGATCAGCGGGGCGGATGAGCAGTTCTTC
. TRBJ2-7 TRBV27 TRBD1 CASQSLGQGSYEQYF TGTGCCAGCCAATCTTTGGGACAGGGGTCCTACGAGCAGTACTTC
. TRBJ1-1 TRBV6-1 . CASSVGSKNTEAFF TGTGCCAGCAGTGTCGGGTCGAAGAACACTGAAGCTTTCTTT
. TRBJ2-7 TRBV27 . CASRRTAAYEQYF TGTGCCAGCAGGCGGACGGCCGCCTACGAGCAGTACTTC
. TRBJ1-6 TRBV30 . CAWSIPPLHF TGTGCCTGGAGTATCCCACCCCTCCACTTT
. TRBJ1-1 TRBV12-5 TRBD1 CASGLTGTGSEAFF TGTGCTAGTGGCCTAACCGGGACAGGGTCTGAAGCTTTCTTT
. TRBJ1-1 TRBV30 . CAWSLKGGSTEAFF TGTGCCTGGAGTTTGAAGGGCGGGAGCACTGAAGCTTTCTTT
. TRBJ2-5 TRBV29-1 . CSAQQGTSTKETQYF TGCAGCGCCCAACAAGGAACCTCTACCAAAGAGACCCAGTACTTC
. TRBJ1-1 TRBV4-2 . CASSQEGTIGVHRNTEAFF TGTGCCAGCAGCCAAGAGGGGACAATCGGCGTGCACAGAAACACTGAAGCTTTCTTT
few TRBJ2-6 TRBV29-1 . CSVEGTGANVLTF TGCAGCGTTGAGGGAACTGGGGCCAACGTCCTGACTTTC
few TRBJ1-1 TRBV29-1 . CSGTGTYEAFF TGCAGCGGTACCGGGACATATGAAGCTTTCTTT
. TRBJ1-5 TRBV30 TRBD1 CAWSPQGFNQPQHF TGTGCCTGGAGTCCACAGGGGTTTAATCAGCCCCAGCATTTT
. TRBJ2-5 TRBV30 . CAWSVGLGGGETQYF TGTGCCTGGAGTGTGGGGCTAGGGGGAGGAGAGACCCAGTACTTC